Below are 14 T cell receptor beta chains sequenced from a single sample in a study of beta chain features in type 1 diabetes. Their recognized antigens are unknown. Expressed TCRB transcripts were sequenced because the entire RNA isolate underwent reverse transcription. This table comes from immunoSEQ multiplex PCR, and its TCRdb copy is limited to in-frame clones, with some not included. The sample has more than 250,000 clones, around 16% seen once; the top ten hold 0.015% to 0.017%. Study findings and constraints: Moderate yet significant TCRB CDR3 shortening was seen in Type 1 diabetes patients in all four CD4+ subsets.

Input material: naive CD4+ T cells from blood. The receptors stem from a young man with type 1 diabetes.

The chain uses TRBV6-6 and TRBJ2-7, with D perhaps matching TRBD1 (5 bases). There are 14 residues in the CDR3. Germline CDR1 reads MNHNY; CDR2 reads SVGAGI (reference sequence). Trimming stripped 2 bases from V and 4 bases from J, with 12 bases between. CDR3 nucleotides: TGTGCCAGCAGTTACGGGCCCAGGGTATACGAGCAGTACTTC. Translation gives CASSYGPRVYEQYF.

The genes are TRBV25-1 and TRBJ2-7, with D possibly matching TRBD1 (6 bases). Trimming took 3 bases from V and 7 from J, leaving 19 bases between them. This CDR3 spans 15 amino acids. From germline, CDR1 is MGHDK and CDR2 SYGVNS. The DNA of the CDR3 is TGTGCCAGCAGTGATCGGGTTGGACAGCTCATAGAGCAGTACTTC. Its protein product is CASSDRVGQLIEQYF.

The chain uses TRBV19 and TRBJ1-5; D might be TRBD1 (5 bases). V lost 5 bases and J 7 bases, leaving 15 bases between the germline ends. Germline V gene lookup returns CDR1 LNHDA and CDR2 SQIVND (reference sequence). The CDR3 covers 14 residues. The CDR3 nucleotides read TGTGCCAGTAGTTTTAAGCCCGGGGGGCAGCCCCAGCATTTT. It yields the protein CASSFKPGGQPQHF.

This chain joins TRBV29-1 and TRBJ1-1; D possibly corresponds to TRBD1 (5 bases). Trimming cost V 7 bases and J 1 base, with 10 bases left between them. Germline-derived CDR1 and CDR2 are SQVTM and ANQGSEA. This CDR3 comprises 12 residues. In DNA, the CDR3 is TGCAGCGCTCAGGGTACGAACACTGAAGCTTTCTTT. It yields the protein CSAQGTNTEAFF.

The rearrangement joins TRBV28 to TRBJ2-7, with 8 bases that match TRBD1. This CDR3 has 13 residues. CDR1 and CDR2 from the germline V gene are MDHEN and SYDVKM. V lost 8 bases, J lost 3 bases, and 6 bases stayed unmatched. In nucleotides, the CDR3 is TGTGCCAGCCAGGACAGGGTGGTCTACGAGCAGTACTTC. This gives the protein CASQDRVVYEQYF.

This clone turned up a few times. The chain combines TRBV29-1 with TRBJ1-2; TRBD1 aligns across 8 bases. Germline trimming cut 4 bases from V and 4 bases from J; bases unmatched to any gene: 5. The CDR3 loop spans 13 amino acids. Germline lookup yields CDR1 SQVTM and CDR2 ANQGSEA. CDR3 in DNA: TGCAGCGTTGGGACAGGGATTGGCTATGGCTACACCTTC. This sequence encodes CSVGTGIGYGYTF.

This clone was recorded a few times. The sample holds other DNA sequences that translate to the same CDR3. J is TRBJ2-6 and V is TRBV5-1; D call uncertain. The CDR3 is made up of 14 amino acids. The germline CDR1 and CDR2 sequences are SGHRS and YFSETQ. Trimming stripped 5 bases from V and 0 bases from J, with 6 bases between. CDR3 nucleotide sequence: TGCGCCAGCAGTTCGAGCTCTGGGGCCAACGTCCTGACTTTC. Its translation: CASSSSSGANVLTF.

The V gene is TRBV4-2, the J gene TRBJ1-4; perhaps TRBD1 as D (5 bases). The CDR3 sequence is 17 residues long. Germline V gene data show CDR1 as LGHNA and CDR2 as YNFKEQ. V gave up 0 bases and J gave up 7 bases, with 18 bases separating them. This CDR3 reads CASSQESPRQGGEKLFF. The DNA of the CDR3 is TGTGCCAGCAGCCAAGAATCTCCTCGCCAGGGCGGTGAAAAACTGTTTTTT.

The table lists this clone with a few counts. The CDR3 region is CASSFSGSSKQFF. Here the CDR3 DNA reads TGCGCCAGCAGCTTTAGCGGGAGTTCGAAGCAGTTCTTC. The gene calls are TRBV5-1 and TRBJ2-1, with 9 nucleotides matching TRBD2. Germline CDR1 SGHRS, CDR2 YFSETQ. Trimming took 2 bases from V and 11 from J; bases not matched to a gene: 5. The CDR3 has 13 amino acids.

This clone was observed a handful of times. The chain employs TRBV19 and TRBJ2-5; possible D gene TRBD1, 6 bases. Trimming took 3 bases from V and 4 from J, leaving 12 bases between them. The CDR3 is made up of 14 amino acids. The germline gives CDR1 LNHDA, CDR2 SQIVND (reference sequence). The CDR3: CASSIQGWRETQYF. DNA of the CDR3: TGTGCCAGTAGTATTCAGGGGTGGCGAGAGACCCAGTACTTC.

The CDR3 DNA is TGTGCCAGCAGCCAGATGAATGAGCAGTTCTTC. This gives the protein CASSQMNEQFF. V is TRBV28 and J is TRBJ2-1; no reliable D call. Germline loops: CDR1 MDHEN, CDR2 SYDVKM. This CDR3 spans 11 amino acids. V dropped 6 bases and J dropped 7 bases, with 7 bases sitting between them.

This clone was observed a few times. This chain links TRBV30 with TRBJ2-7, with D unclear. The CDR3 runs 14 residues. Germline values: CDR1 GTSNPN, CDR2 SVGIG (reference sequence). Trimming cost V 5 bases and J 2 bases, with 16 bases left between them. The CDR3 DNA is TGTGCCTGGGTAAGGTCGCTAGGCCCCTACGAGCAGTACTTC. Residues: CAWVRSLGPYEQYF. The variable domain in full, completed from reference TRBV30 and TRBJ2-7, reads SQTIHQWPATLVQPVGSPLSLECTVEGTSNPNLYWYRQAAGRGLQLLFYSVGIGQISSEVPQNLSASRPQDRQFILSSKKLLLSDSGFYLCAWVRSLGPYEQYFGPGTRLTVT.

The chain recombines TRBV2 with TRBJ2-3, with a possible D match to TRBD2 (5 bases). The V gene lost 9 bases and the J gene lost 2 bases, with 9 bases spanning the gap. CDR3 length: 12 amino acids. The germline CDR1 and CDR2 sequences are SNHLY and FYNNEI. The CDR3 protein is CASDRDTDTQYF. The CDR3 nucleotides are TGTGCCAGTGACCGGGACACAGATACGCAGTATTTT.

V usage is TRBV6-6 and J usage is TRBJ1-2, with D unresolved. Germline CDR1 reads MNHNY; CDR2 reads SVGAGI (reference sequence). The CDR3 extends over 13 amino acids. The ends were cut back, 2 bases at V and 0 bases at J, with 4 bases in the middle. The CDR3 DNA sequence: TGTGCCAGCAGTTACGCAGCTAACTATGGCTACACCTTC. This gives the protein CASSYAANYGYTF.